This T cell receptor (beta chain) was captured in a study of cytomegalovirus exposure and HLA in healthy donors. While unrecorded immune exposures were likely, the donors were nominally healthy when sampled. The study's findings and limits: A classifier reportedly called cytomegalovirus status with high sensitivity and specificity.

Germline values: CDR1 MDHEN, CDR2 SYDVKM. After removal of 7 bases from V and 0 bases from J, the junction contained 6 bases not matched to a gene. The CDR3 is made up of 15 amino acids. PCR involved 60 Vbeta and 13 Jbeta primers. Clones were sequenced by immunoSEQ multiplex PCR, and TCRdb holds only the in-frame ones, with some missing. The sample lists more than 150,000 clones, approximately 82% occurring once. Concerning this clone: Its antigen is still unknown.

The clonotype was recovered from a woman aged 18-30 years in good health and CMV-seropositive. The chain joins TRBV28 to TRBJ2-1; 7 bases are shared with TRBD2. Input material: PBMCs. This CDR3 is CASISGGGSYNEQFF. The CDR3 coding sequence is TGTGCCAGCATTTCGGGCGGGGGCTCCTACAATGAGCAGTTCTTC.